Below are 5 T cell receptor beta chains sequenced from a single sample in a study of blood T cell repertoires in COVID-19. Sequencing used immunoSEQ multiplex PCR; TCRdb keeps in-frame clones, though not all of them. The table has about 300,000 clones, approximately 89% seen once. Sequencing used PBMCs or T cells enriched from blood (not recorded which). The receptors were gathered from a woman between 50 and 59 years old who had been exposed to COVID-19.

The J gene is TRBJ1-4, the V gene TRBV7-8; D is unresolved. Germline CDR1 SGHVS, CDR2 FQNEAQ. CDR3 size: 18 residues. V dropped 1 base and J dropped 0 bases, with 15 bases sitting between them. The CDR3 sequence is CASSLVLGSRATNEKLFF. The CDR3 nucleotides are TGTGCCAGCAGCTTAGTGTTAGGGAGCCGAGCAACTAATGAAAAACTGTTTTTT.

The genes are TRBV27 and TRBJ2-3; D remains ambiguous. Between the trimmed V and J ends, which lost 6 bases and 3 bases, there was a span of 4 bases. The CDR3 runs 11 residues. Looked up from germline, CDR1 is MNHEY and CDR2 is SMNVEV (reference sequence). The CDR3 loop is CASSQTDTQYF. In nucleotides, the CDR3 is TGTGCCAGCAGCCAGACAGATACGCAGTATTTT.

The table lists this clone with a count of one. The V and J genes are TRBV25-1 and TRBJ1-5; 10 bases line up with TRBD1. This CDR3 is built from 15 residues. Germline CDR1 and CDR2: MGHDK and SYGVNS. Trimming cost V 6 bases and J 6 bases; bases outside gene matches: 8. The CDR3, as DNA: TGTGCCAGCAGCGGGACAGGGGCTGGGGTTCAGCCCCAGCATTTT. This encodes CASSGTGAGVQPQHF.

This chain connects TRBV30 to TRBJ1-2, with D possibly TRBD1 on 6 matching bases. V was pared by 7 bases and J by 9 bases, with 15 bases between. This CDR3 comprises 11 residues. Per germline, CDR1 GTSNPN and CDR2 SVGIG (reference sequence). CDR3 amino acids: CASTMDSSYTF. The DNA for the CDR3 is TGTGCCTCTACAATGGACAGCAGCTACACCTTC.

V and J are TRBV6-5 and TRBJ2-3; tentative D call: TRBD2 (6 bases). The CDR3 totals 14 residues. Germline V lookup: CDR1 MNHEY, CDR2 SVGAGI. Trimming took 10 bases from V and 2 from J, leaving 16 bases between them. The CDR3 nucleotides are TGTGCCACCAAGGCTAGCGCGCTCACAGATACGCAGTATTTT. It specifies CATKASALTDTQYF.